These T cell receptor beta chains were read from a single sample in a study of T cell responses to AZD1222 COVID-19 vaccine. This table comes from immunoSEQ multiplex PCR, and its TCRdb copy is limited to in-frame clones, with some not included. There are 70,000 or so clones in the sample; 60% to 85% occur only once, and 23% lies in the top ten. The material sequenced was peripheral blood, taken on day 0 of MenACWY control vaccination. These receptors were collected from an adult in good health. Both conserved end residues are trimmed from each CDR3.

v_call	j_call	cdr3_aa
TRBV7-2	TRBJ1-1	ASSPWTGNTEAF
TRBV19	TRBJ2-5	ASSIGGSGETQY
TRBV18	TRBJ1-1	ASSPGQTDGAF
TRBV30	TRBJ2-2	AWSRLAGGSGELF
TRBV5-1	TRBJ1-1	ASSPEGREGTEAF
TRBV19	TRBJ1-2	ASSPPSRGPHGYT
TRBV2	TRBJ2-3	ASNPGLTDTQY
TRBV18	TRBJ2-5	ASSQDPQETQY
TRBV11-2	TRBJ1-1	ASREIGTAGEAF
TRBV29-1	TRBJ1-1	SVDLGGVGTEAF
TRBV5-4	TRBJ2-6	ASSLGQPSGANVLT
TRBV19	TRBJ2-7	ATAGTSGSYEQY
TRBV5-5	TRBJ1-1	ASSWQAGGMLNTEAF
TRBV18	TRBJ1-4	ASSPKDRFGEKLF
TRBV11-2	TRBJ2-2	ASSLGFGNTGELF
TRBV11-2	TRBJ2-3	ASSSTDTQY